Each of the 12 T cell receptor beta chains below was sequenced from the same sample in a study of blood T cells in healthy people across ages. A second roughly 6 to 12 cycle PCR used barcoded and J-beta primers. TCRdb redid the calling of the 5' RACE reads with MiXCR, one entry per CDR3 protein. The sample gives 590,000 or so distinct CDR3 sequences, about 30% of which show up once; approximately 14% is in the top ten. Sequenced sample: blood. These receptors were taken from a woman of 80 years or more in good health.

The V and J genes are TRBV20-1 and TRBJ2-5, with 9 bases matching TRBD1. The CDR3 has 14 residues. Germline CDR1 and CDR2: DFQATT and SNEGSKA (reference sequence). The ends lost 2 bases at V and 11 bases at J; junction bases unmatched: 12. The CDR3: CSARWGQGCNEQYF. The CDR3 bases are TGCAGTGCTAGATGGGGACAGGGCTGCAATGAGCAGTACTTC.

This clonotype was counted ten times or more. The chain joins TRBV6-6 to TRBJ1-5, with 12 bases that match TRBD1. V lost 5 bases to trimming and J lost 7 bases; unmatched junction nucleotides: 9. Germline loops: CDR1 MNHNY, CDR2 SVGAGI (reference sequence). The CDR3 runs 16 residues. CDR3 amino acids: CASSRTGQGAWQPQHF. Here the CDR3 DNA reads TGTGCCAGCAGTCGGACGGGACAGGGGGCTTGGCAGCCCCAGCATTTT.

This clonotype was found many times. The chain is built from TRBV4-3 and TRBJ2-5; D is perhaps TRBD1 or TRBD2 (5 bases each). The CDR3 consists of 16 residues. Germline CDR1 and CDR2: LGHNA and YSLEER. Trimming stripped 0 bases from V and 4 bases from J, with 15 bases between. The CDR3 loop is CASSQEWRGAAETQYF. The DNA for the CDR3 is TGCGCCAGCAGCCAAGAGTGGAGAGGGGCCGCAGAGACCCAGTACTTC.

This clonotype turned up a few times. This sequence may be a read error, since a much larger clone differs from it by one base. V usage is TRBV4-1 and J usage is TRBJ2-1; D tentatively reads TRBD1 or TRBD2 (7 bases each). Matching the DNA end better, TRBJ2-7 makes the J call doubtful. Germline V gene sequence: CDR1 MGHRA, CDR2 YSYEKL. The CDR3 has 15 residues. CDR3 region: CASSKRTGDYNEQYF. The CDR3 coding sequence is TGCGCCAGCAGCAAAAGAACAGGGGACTACAATGAGCAGTACTTC.

Regarding this clonotype: It may be a read error: a sequence one base away is much more abundant. The chain is built from TRBV7-7 and TRBJ2-5; D remains unclear. Germline V CDR1 and CDR2: SSHAT, FNYEAQ (reference sequence). The CDR3 sequence is 13 residues long. The CDR3 sequence is CASSPLSRNEQYF. The CDR3 nucleotides read TGTGCTAGCAGCCCACTGAGCAGGAATGAGCAGTACTTC.

This clonotype was detected a few times. This sequence joins TRBV5-1 and TRBJ1-1; unclear D gene. This CDR3 is 13 amino acids long. Per the germline V gene, CDR1 is SGHRS and CDR2 is YFSETQ. V was clipped by 2 bases and J by 1 base, with 6 bases between them. The CDR3 reads CASSFRTNTEAFF. The CDR3 DNA reads as TGCGCCAGCAGCTTCCGGACGAACACTGAAGCTTTCTTT.

The V gene is TRBV5-1, the J gene TRBJ1-4; possible D gene TRBD1, 5 bases. Deletions cut 7 bases from V and 6 bases from J, with 13 bases between. The germline gives CDR1 SGHRS, CDR2 YFSETQ. This CDR3 comprises 13 residues. The CDR3 DNA sequence: TGCGCCAGCCGGCGGGGGTTAGATGAAAAACTGTTTTTT. Protein: CASRRGLDEKLFF.

This clonotype was seen ten or more times. The chain links TRBV28 to TRBJ1-2; a possible D gene is TRBD1 (5 bases). Germline CDR1 is MDHEN and CDR2 is SYDVKM. CDR3 size: 13 residues. Trimming shortened V by 8 bases and J by 6 bases, and 16 bases separated the two germline ends. The CDR3 loop is CASRQIYMHGYTF. The CDR3 DNA sequence: TGTGCCAGCCGACAGATTTACATGCATGGCTACACCTTC.

Many counts were recorded for this clonotype. This chain connects TRBV6-5 to TRBJ1-2; D possibly corresponds to TRBD1 (6 bases). Germline V gene sequence: CDR1 MNHEY, CDR2 SVGAGI. Trimming pared 4 bases from V and 8 bases from J, leaving 17 bases between. CDR3 length equals 14 residues. CDR3 in amino acids: CASSSRLGGRGYTF. Here the CDR3 DNA reads TGTGCCAGCAGTTCTCGCCTCGGGGGGCGAGGCTACACCTTC.

Details on this clonotype: This sequence may be a read error, since a much larger clone differs from it by one base. The chain combines TRBV6-1 with TRBJ2-7; D remains ambiguous. Germline values: CDR1 MNHNS, CDR2 SASEGT. The CDR3 has 15 residues. Trimming removed 4 bases from V and 1 base from J, with 14 bases in between. CDR3 in DNA: TGTGCCAGCAGTGCCTACAGCGAGCTATCCTACGAGCAGTACTTC. Protein: CASSAYSELSYEQYF.

This clonotype was seen only a few times. The chain recombines TRBV7-9 with TRBJ1-4; no clear D gene. CDR1 is SEHNR and CDR2 is FQNEAQ in the germline V gene (reference sequence). The CDR3 contains 16 residues. Deletions cut 10 bases from V and 5 bases from J, with 23 bases between. CDR3 in amino acids: CATFGTQARGNEKLFF. CDR3 coding DNA: TGTGCCACCTTCGGAACCCAGGCACGTGGAAATGAAAAACTGTTTTTT.

This clonotype has more than one count but fewer than ten. A much bigger clone sits one base away, suggesting this may be a read error. The V call is TRBV20-1, the J call TRBJ2-4; D call uncertain. V was pared by 6 bases and J by 0 bases, with 12 bases between. Germline loops: CDR1 DFQATT, CDR2 SNEGSKA (reference sequence). The CDR3 totals 14 residues. The CDR3 bases are TGCAGTGCCGAGGATGAGGTAGCCAAAAACATTCAGTACTTC. Its protein is CSAEDEVAKNIQYF.